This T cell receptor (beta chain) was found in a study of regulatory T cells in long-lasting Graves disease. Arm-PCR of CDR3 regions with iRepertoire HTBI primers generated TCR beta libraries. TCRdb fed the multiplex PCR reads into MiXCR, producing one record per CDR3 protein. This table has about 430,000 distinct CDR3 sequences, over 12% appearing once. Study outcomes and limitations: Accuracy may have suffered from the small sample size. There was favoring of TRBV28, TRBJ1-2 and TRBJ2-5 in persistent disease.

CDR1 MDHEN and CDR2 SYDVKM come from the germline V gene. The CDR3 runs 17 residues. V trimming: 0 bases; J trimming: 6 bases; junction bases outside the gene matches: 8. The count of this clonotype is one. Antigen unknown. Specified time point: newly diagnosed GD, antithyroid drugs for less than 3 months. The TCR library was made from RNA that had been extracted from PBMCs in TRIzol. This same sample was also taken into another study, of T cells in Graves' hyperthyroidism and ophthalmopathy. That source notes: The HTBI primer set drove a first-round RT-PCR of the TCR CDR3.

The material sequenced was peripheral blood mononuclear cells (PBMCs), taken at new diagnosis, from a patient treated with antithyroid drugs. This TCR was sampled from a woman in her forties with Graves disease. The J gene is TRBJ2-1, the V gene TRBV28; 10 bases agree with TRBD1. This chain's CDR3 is CASSLWTGTGAGNEQFF. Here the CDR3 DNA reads TGTGCCAGCAGTTTATGGACCGGGACAGGGGCGGGCAATGAGCAGTTCTTC.